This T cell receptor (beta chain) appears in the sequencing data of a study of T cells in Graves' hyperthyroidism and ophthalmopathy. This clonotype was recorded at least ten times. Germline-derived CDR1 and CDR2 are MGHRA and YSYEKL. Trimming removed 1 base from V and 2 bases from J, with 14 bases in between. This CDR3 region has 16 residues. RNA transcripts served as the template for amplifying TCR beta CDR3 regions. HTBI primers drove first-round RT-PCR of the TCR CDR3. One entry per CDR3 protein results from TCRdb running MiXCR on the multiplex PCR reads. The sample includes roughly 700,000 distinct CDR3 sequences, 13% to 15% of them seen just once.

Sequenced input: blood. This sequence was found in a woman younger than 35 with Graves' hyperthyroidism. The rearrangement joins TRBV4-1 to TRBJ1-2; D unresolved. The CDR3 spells CASSQGHSSHNYGYTF. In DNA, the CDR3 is TGCGCCAGCAGCCAAGGTCATAGCAGCCACAACTATGGCTACACCTTC.